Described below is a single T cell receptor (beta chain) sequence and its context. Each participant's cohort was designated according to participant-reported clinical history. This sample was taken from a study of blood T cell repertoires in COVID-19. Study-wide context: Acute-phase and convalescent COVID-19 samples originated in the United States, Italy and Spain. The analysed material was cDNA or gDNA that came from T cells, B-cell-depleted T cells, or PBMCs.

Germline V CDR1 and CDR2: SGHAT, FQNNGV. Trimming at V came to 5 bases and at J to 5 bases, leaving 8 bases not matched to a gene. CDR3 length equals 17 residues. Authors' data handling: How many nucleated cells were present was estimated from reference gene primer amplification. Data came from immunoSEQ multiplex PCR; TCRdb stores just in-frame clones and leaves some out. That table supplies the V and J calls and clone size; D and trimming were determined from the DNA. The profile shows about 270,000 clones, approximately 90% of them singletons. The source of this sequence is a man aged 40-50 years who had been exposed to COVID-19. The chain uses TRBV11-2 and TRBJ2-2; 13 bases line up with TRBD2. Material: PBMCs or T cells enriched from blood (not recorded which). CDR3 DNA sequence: TGTGCCAGCAGCCCAGGGACTAGCGGGGTGTTAACCGGGGAGCTGTTTTTT. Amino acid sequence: CASSPGTSGVLTGELFF.